This entry lists 29 T cell receptor beta chains sequenced from one sample in a study of T cell responses to AZD1222 COVID-19 vaccine. The table came from immunoSEQ multiplex PCR; TCRdb's copy has only in-frame clones and leaves some out. This sample carries about 190,000 clones, about 89% of them seen once, and the ten largest clones take about 3%. Sequences were derived from peripheral blood, sampled on day 0 of MenACWY control vaccination. These receptors all come from an adult in good health.

CDR3 sequence: CASGAGGPYEQYF. As DNA, the CDR3 is TGTGCCAGCGGAGCGGGGGGGCCTTACGAGCAGTACTTC. The J gene is TRBJ2-7, the V gene TRBV27; 10 bases map to TRBD2. The CDR3 has 13 residues. Germline CDR1 reads MNHEY; CDR2 reads SMNVEV (reference sequence). With V trimmed by 8 bases and J by 4 bases, 5 bases remained unmatched.

CDR3 sequence reads: CASTDSRYEQYF. CDR3 bases: TGTGCCAGCACCGATAGCCGCTACGAGCAGTACTTC. The V call is TRBV3-1 (or the pseudogene TRBV3-2), the J call TRBJ2-7; D ambiguous. The length of the CDR3 is 12 residues. CDR1 is LGHDT, CDR2 YNNKEL, per germline (reference sequence). The germline V and J ends were trimmed by 7 bases and 3 bases, with 10 bases remaining between them.

The chain combines TRBV7-9 with TRBJ1-2; no clear D gene. Germline V gene lookup returns CDR1 SEHNR and CDR2 FQNEAQ (reference sequence). Trimming took off 0 bases at V and 0 bases at J, with 11 bases between the two ends. The CDR3 is 16 amino acids. The CDR3 sequence is CASSLALAESNYGYTF. The CDR3 DNA is TGTGCCAGCAGCTTAGCGCTTGCGGAGTCTAACTATGGCTACACCTTC. The whole variable domain, filled in from reference TRBV7-9 and TRBJ1-2, reads DTGVSQNPRHKITKRGQNVTFRCDPISEHNRLYWYRQTLGQGPEFLTYFQNEAQLEKSRLLSDRFSAERPKGSFSTLEIQRTEQGDSAMYLCASSLALAESNYGYTFGSGTRLTVV.

The chain combines TRBV6-2 or TRBV6-3 with TRBJ1-1; D gene unclear. V gave up 6 bases and J gave up 4 bases, with 15 bases separating them. Germline lookup yields CDR1 MNHEY and CDR2 SVGEGT. CDR3 length equals 14 residues. The CDR3, as DNA: TGTGCCAGCAGCAGCACGAGTAAGAGCACTGAAGCTTTCTTT. Translating gives CASSSTSKSTEAFF.

This chain links TRBV4-2 with TRBJ2-2, with 10 nucleotides matching TRBD2. With V trimmed by 0 bases and J by 4 bases, 11 bases remained unmatched. This CDR3 has 19 residues. Germline-derived CDR1 and CDR2 are LGHNA and YNFKEQ. In nucleotides, the CDR3 is TGTGCCAGCAGCCAAGATAAATCCCTAGCGGGGGACCCCACCGGGGAGCTGTTTTTT. Its protein is CASSQDKSLAGDPTGELFF.

The chain links TRBV30 to TRBJ1-3; D unclear. The CDR3 totals 15 residues. Germline lookup yields CDR1 GTSNPN and CDR2 SVGIG (reference sequence). V lost 1 base and J 2 bases, leaving 12 bases between the germline ends. CDR3 region: CAWSARRAAGNTIYF. CDR3 coding DNA: TGTGCCTGGAGTGCCCGACGGGCAGCTGGAAACACCATATATTTT.

The gene calls are TRBV10-3 and TRBJ1-3; possibly TRBD1 for D (5 bases). Germline CDR1 and CDR2: ENHRY and SYGVKD. The CDR3 runs to 18 residues. Trimming took off 2 bases at V and 0 bases at J, with 17 bases between the two ends. The CDR3 here is CAISEPGQVVASGNTIYF. The CDR3 nucleotides read TGTGCCATCAGTGAGCCGGGGCAGGTAGTTGCCTCTGGAAACACCATATATTTT.

The chain is built from TRBV30 and TRBJ2-2; D uncertain. The CDR3 runs 11 residues. Germline loops: CDR1 GTSNPN, CDR2 SVGIG (reference sequence). Trimming took 1 base from V and 8 from J, leaving 5 bases between them. CDR3 coding DNA: TGTGCCTGGAGTGCCCAGGGGGAGCTGTTTTTT. Translation gives CAWSAQGELFF.

This chain joins TRBV3-1 (or the pseudogene TRBV3-2) and TRBJ2-7; 13 bases agree with TRBD2. The germline V gene encodes CDR1 LGHDT and CDR2 YNNKEL (reference sequence). The ends lost 2 bases at V and 6 bases at J; junction bases unmatched: 4. This CDR3 is built from 15 residues. The CDR3 sequence is CASSQMGLAGFEQYF. In nucleotides, the CDR3 is TGTGCCAGCAGCCAAATGGGACTAGCGGGGTTCGAGCAGTACTTC.

The chain links TRBV7-2 to TRBJ2-5; D may be TRBD2 (6 bases). V was pared by 2 bases and J by 2 bases, with 12 bases between. CDR1 SGHTA and CDR2 FQGNSA come from the germline V gene. The CDR3 totals 15 residues. CDR3 sequence (DNA): TGTGCCAGCAGCTTAAGGGCGGGACCTCAAGAGACCCAGTACTTC. This sequence encodes CASSLRAGPQETQYF.

The chain is built from TRBV7-9 and TRBJ2-7; D possibly corresponds to TRBD2 (5 bases). Germline V gene lookup returns CDR1 SEHNR and CDR2 FQNEAQ (reference sequence). This CDR3 contains 14 residues. V was cut by 5 bases and J by 0 bases, with 11 bases left in between. The CDR3 loop reads CASSQSSSSYEQYF. CDR3 in DNA: TGTGCCAGCAGCCAATCTAGCAGCTCCTACGAGCAGTACTTC.

The V gene is TRBV28, the J gene TRBJ1-5; TRBD1 is a possible D gene (5 bases). Looked up from germline, CDR1 is MDHEN and CDR2 is SYDVKM. The V and J ends lost 8 bases and 4 bases respectively, with 12 bases between them. The CDR3 spans 13 residues. The CDR3: CASLRDGNQPQHF. The DNA for the CDR3 is TGTGCCAGCCTCCGGGACGGTAATCAGCCCCAGCATTTT.

V gene TRBV7-2 combines with J gene TRBJ2-5; 11 nucleotides align to TRBD2. The V gene's germline CDR1 is SGHTA and CDR2 FQGNSA. CDR3 length: 16 amino acids. With V trimmed by 5 bases and J by 4 bases, 9 bases remained unmatched. The DNA for the CDR3 is TGTGCCAGCAGCGATCCTACTAGCGGGAGTCGAGAGACCCAGTACTTC. This codes for CASSDPTSGSRETQYF.

The rearrangement joins TRBV4-2 to TRBJ1-5; tentatively, D is TRBD1 (6 bases). The germline V and J ends were trimmed by 1 base and 5 bases, with 9 bases remaining between them. Germline V lookup: CDR1 LGHNA, CDR2 YNFKEQ. The CDR3 runs to 14 residues. The CDR3 loop reads CASSQGPGDQPQHF. DNA of the CDR3: TGTGCCAGCAGCCAAGGGCCAGGGGATCAGCCCCAGCATTTT.

The CDR3 coding sequence is TGTGCCAGCAGTCCGACAGGGTTCCCTGAAGCTTTCTTT. Its translation is CASSPTGFPEAFF. V gene TRBV2 combines with J gene TRBJ1-1; 7 nucleotides agree with TRBD1. V shed 5 bases, J shed 6 bases, and the junction held 6 bases outside the gene matches. Germline V gene data show CDR1 as SNHLY and CDR2 as FYNNEI. The CDR3 is 13 residues long.

The chain links TRBV18 to TRBJ1-3; weak D call: TRBD1 (5 bases). The CDR3 covers 14 residues. Germline V gene sequence: CDR1 KGHSH, CDR2 LQKENI. Trimming pared 2 bases from V and 7 bases from J, leaving 12 bases between. CDR3 in DNA: TGTGCCAGCTCACCATCGGAGGGGAAGAACACCATATATTTT. This encodes CASSPSEGKNTIYF.

The chain uses TRBV19 and TRBJ1-6; D uncertain. There are 14 residues in the CDR3. Germline V lookup: CDR1 LNHDA, CDR2 SQIVND (reference sequence). V gave up 4 bases and J gave up 9 bases, with 13 bases separating them. The CDR3 nucleotides are TGTGCCAGTAGTAGGCGGGCCCCGCGTTCACCCCTCCACTTT. This translates into CASSRRAPRSPLHF.

CDR3 region: CASSYSGYEGSPLHF. CDR3 sequence (DNA): TGTGCCAGCAGTTACTCCGGGTATGAGGGTTCACCCCTCCACTTT. The V gene is TRBV6-5, the J gene TRBJ1-6; D gene unclear. This CDR3 has 15 residues. V gave up 0 bases and J gave up 9 bases, with 12 bases separating them. Germline CDR1 is MNHEY and CDR2 is SVGAGI.

The chain carries TRBV28 and TRBJ1-1, with D perhaps matching TRBD1 (5 bases). Trimming pared 2 bases from V and 4 bases from J, leaving 14 bases between. This CDR3 is built from 15 residues. From germline, CDR1 is MDHEN and CDR2 SYDVKM. This CDR3 is CASSLTSTGGTEAFF. In DNA form, the CDR3 reads TGTGCCAGCAGTTTAACTTCGACGGGGGGCACTGAAGCTTTCTTT.

The chain couples TRBV5-5 to TRBJ1-6; no reliable D call. The V end was cut by 4 bases, the J end by 0 bases, with 17 bases between. Germline CDR1 is SGHKS and CDR2 is YYEKEE (reference sequence). This CDR3 comprises 18 residues. The CDR3 nucleotides are TGTGCCAGCAGCCGTTCGGTGTCCTCGGGCTCCTATAATTCACCCCTCCACTTT. Protein product: CASSRSVSSGSYNSPLHF.

In regard to this clone: The sample carries other DNA sequences with the same CDR3. The chain links TRBV5-1 to TRBJ1-1; no firm D call. Per germline, CDR1 SGHRS and CDR2 YFSETQ. V lost 0 bases to trimming and J lost 5 bases, with 2 bases between them. The length of the CDR3 is 11 residues. CDR3 loop: CASSLGTEAFF. The CDR3 DNA is TGCGCCAGCAGCTTGGGGACTGAAGCTTTCTTT.

V and J are TRBV7-6 and TRBJ2-3, with no clear D. This CDR3 contains 13 residues. The germline V and J ends were trimmed by 1 base and 6 bases, with 8 bases remaining between them. Germline V gene lookup returns CDR1 SGHVS and CDR2 FNYEAQ. Here the CDR3 reads CASSLGLVDTQYF. CDR3 DNA: TGTGCCAGCAGCTTAGGTCTTGTGGATACGCAGTATTTT.

The genes are TRBV5-1 and TRBJ1-1, with D tentatively TRBD1 (5 bases). The germline V and J ends were trimmed by 0 bases and 0 bases, with 12 bases remaining between them. The CDR3 covers 16 residues. CDR1 and CDR2 from the germline V gene are SGHRS and YFSETQ. The DNA of the CDR3 is TGCGCCAGCAGCTTGGGACAGCAACTCATGAACACTGAAGCTTTCTTT. The encoded protein is CASSLGQQLMNTEAFF.

CDR3 nucleotides: TGTGCCAGCAGGATGGGGGAGGAGACCCAGTACTTC. This encodes CASRMGEETQYF. This chain uses TRBV5-4 with TRBJ2-5; D might be TRBD1 or TRBD2, each matching 5 bases. Germline V gene data show CDR1 as SGHNT and CDR2 as YYREEE (reference sequence). The CDR3 is 12 residues long. Trimming pared 5 bases from V and 5 bases from J, leaving 10 bases between.

V usage is TRBV7-9 and J usage is TRBJ1-2; D perhaps matches TRBD1 (6 bases). Trimming pared 3 bases from V and 8 bases from J, leaving 13 bases between. This CDR3 has 13 residues. The germline CDR1 and CDR2 sequences are SEHNR and FQNEAQ (reference sequence). The CDR3 is CASSFGGLRGYTF. The CDR3 coding sequence is TGTGCCAGCAGCTTCGGGGGGCTTCGGGGCTACACCTTC.

The CDR3: CASSHYYEQYF. DNA of the CDR3: TGTGCCAGCAGCCATTACTACGAGCAGTACTTC. The V call is TRBV12-3 or TRBV12-4, the J call TRBJ2-7; D not resolved. V was trimmed by 6 bases and J by 3 bases, leaving 6 bases between them. The CDR3 contains 11 residues.

The V call is TRBV1, the J call TRBJ1-1; TRBD1 reflects the table's D call only, with no check against the DNA. TRBV1 is described as a pseudogene. This CDR3 region has 16 residues. CDR3 DNA sequence: TGCACCAGCAGCCAAGAAGGGGACAGAATGAACACTGAAGCTTTCTTT. It encodes CTSSQEGDRMNTEAFF.

The chain has TRBV6-1 and TRBJ1-2, with D perhaps TRBD1 (5 bases). This CDR3 region has 16 residues. Per the germline V gene, CDR1 is MNHNS and CDR2 is SASEGT. Trimming left V 2 bases short and J 4 bases short, with 17 bases between. The CDR3 is CASSELWGGDFYGYTF. Here the CDR3 DNA reads TGTGCCAGCAGTGAATTATGGGGAGGGGATTTCTATGGCTACACCTTC.

The rearrangement joins TRBV7-8 to TRBJ2-7, with 8 bases matching TRBD1. Trimming cost V 5 bases and J 6 bases; bases outside gene matches: 18. Germline CDR1 is SGHVS and CDR2 is FQNEAQ. This CDR3 has 17 residues. DNA for the CDR3: TGTGCCAGCAGCCCCGGGACAGGAACGGTATTAGCGTTCGAGCAGTACTTC. Amino acids: CASSPGTGTVLAFEQYF. Drawing the rest from reference TRBV7-8 and TRBJ2-7, the complete variable domain is GAGVSQSPRYKVAKRGQDVALRCDPISGHVSLFWYQQALGQGPEFLTYFQNEAQLDKSGLPSDRFFAERPEGSVSTLKIQRTQQEDSAVYLCASSPGTGTVLAFEQYFGPGTRLTVT.